What follows are 22 T cell receptor beta chains derived from one specimen sequenced in a study of cytomegalovirus exposure and HLA in healthy donors. The PCR was carried out with 60 Vbeta primers and 13 Jbeta primers. Sequencing was performed with immunoSEQ multiplex PCR; in TCRdb, only in-frame clones are kept and a portion is missing. The data contain more than 200,000 clones, 65% to 80% of them singletons. Sequencing used PBMCs. These TCRs come from a man aged 35-49 years in good health and CMV-seronegative.

The chain uses TRBV9 and TRBJ2-1, with 11 bases lining up with TRBD2. V lost 3 bases, J lost 7 bases, and 9 bases stayed unmatched. CDR3 length: 16 residues. Germline V lookup: CDR1 SGDLS, CDR2 YYNGEE. Here the CDR3 DNA reads TGTGCCAGCAGCGACCATAGCGGGAGGGCCGAGAATGAGCAGTTCTTC. It codes for CASSDHSGRAENEQFF.

The rearrangement links TRBV5-1 to TRBJ2-1, with D maybe TRBD1 (5 bases). This CDR3 region has 15 residues. Trimming shortened V by 0 bases and J by 9 bases, and 16 bases separated the two germline ends. In germline, CDR1 is SGHRS, CDR2 YFSETQ. As DNA, the CDR3 is TGCGCCAGCAGCTTGGCCCGGCAGGGTCTCGGTGAGCAGTTCTTC. Encoded protein: CASSLARQGLGEQFF.

The genes are TRBV4-2 and TRBJ1-6; tentative D call: TRBD1 (5 bases). This CDR3 spans 17 amino acids. Between the trimmed V and J ends, which lost 0 bases and 7 bases, there was a span of 16 bases. CDR1 and CDR2 (germline): LGHNA, YNFKEQ. DNA of the CDR3: TGTGCCAGCAGCCAAGACCCGCATGGCAGGGAAAATTCACCCCTCCACTTT. It is translated as CASSQDPHGRENSPLHF.

The chain links TRBV5-4 to TRBJ2-5; TRBD2 agrees at 9 bases. The CDR3 is made up of 15 amino acids. V was pared by 0 bases and J by 4 bases, with 4 bases of the junction left unmatched. Germline V CDR1 and CDR2: SGHNT, YYREEE (reference sequence). This chain's CDR3 is CASSLDLAGVETQYF. CDR3 bases: TGTGCCAGCAGCTTGGATTTAGCGGGAGTAGAGACCCAGTACTTC.

The rearrangement links TRBV29-1 to TRBJ1-1; 7 nucleotides agree with TRBD1. J lost 4 bases, V lost 3 bases, and 11 bases had no gene match. The CDR3 extends over 15 amino acids. Germline V gives CDR1 SQVTM, CDR2 ANQGSEA. The CDR3 nucleotides read TGCAGCGTTGACCCGACAGGGTTCGATGGCACTGAAGCTTTCTTT. Its translation: CSVDPTGFDGTEAFF. Drawing the rest from reference TRBV29-1 and TRBJ1-1, the complete variable domain is SAVISQKPSRDICQRGTSLTIQCQVDSQVTMMFWYRQQPGQSLTLIATANQGSEATYESGFVIDKFPISRPNLTFSTLTVSNMSPEDSSIYLCSVDPTGFDGTEAFFGQGTRLTVV.

The J gene is TRBJ2-2, the V gene TRBV7-7, with D unclear. Germline V gene lookup returns CDR1 SSHAT and CDR2 FNYEAQ (reference sequence). Trimming stripped 4 bases from V and 1 base from J, with 7 bases between. The CDR3 length is 14 residues. The CDR3 DNA is TGTGCCAGCAGCTCGAACGGGAACACCGGGGAGCTGTTTTTT. Translated, it gives CASSSNGNTGELFF.

The CDR3 spells CASSLERGGNSPLHF. DNA of the CDR3: TGTGCCAGCAGCTTAGAAAGGGGAGGCAATTCACCCCTCCACTTT. This sequence joins TRBV7-9 and TRBJ1-6; possibly TRBD1 for D (5 bases). The germline V gene encodes CDR1 SEHNR and CDR2 FQNEAQ (reference sequence). The CDR3 loop spans 15 amino acids. V lost 1 base to trimming and J lost 7 bases, with 11 bases between them.

V usage is TRBV5-3 and J usage is TRBJ2-7; weak D call: TRBD2 (6 bases). TRBV5-3 is an ORF for which the function is uncertain. The CDR3 runs 12 residues. Between the trimmed V and J ends, which lost 5 bases and 6 bases, there was a span of 12 bases. The CDR3 is CARRRDLSEQYF. CDR3 in DNA: TGTGCCAGAAGACGGGACTTGAGCGAGCAGTACTTC.

This clone has only one observation. V is TRBV5-1 and J is TRBJ1-1; D is unclear. CDR1 is SGHRS and CDR2 is YFSETQ in the germline V gene. Trimming pared 0 bases from V and 5 bases from J, leaving 11 bases between. This CDR3 has 14 residues. DNA of the CDR3: TGCGCCAGCAGCTTGGGTTCCCCCGGGACTGAAGCTTTCTTT. Protein sequence: CASSLGSPGTEAFF.

J is TRBJ2-7 and V is TRBV6-1; perhaps TRBD1 as D (6 bases). Germline lookup yields CDR1 MNHNS and CDR2 SASEGT. With 2 bases removed from V and 5 bases from J, the gap between germline ends came to 10 bases. The CDR3 is made up of 13 amino acids. The CDR3 coding sequence is TGTGCCAGCAGTGAACAGGGGTGGGACGAGCAGTACTTC. Encoded protein: CASSEQGWDEQYF.

The rearrangement links TRBV7-2 to TRBJ2-3; 7 nucleotides line up with TRBD1. Germline CDR1 is SGHTA and CDR2 is FQGNSA. The CDR3 has 15 residues. Unmatched junction bases numbered 7, after V lost 7 bases and J lost 0 bases. CDR3 coding DNA: TGTGCCAGCACCCTCCTGACAGGGAGCACAGATACGCAGTATTTT. Translating it yields CASTLLTGSTDTQYF.

This chain links TRBV28 with TRBJ1-1; TRBD1 matches at 8 bases. Germline lookup yields CDR1 MDHEN and CDR2 SYDVKM. The CDR3 extends over 12 amino acids. V lost 5 bases to trimming and J lost 10 bases; unmatched junction nucleotides: 6. The CDR3 loop reads CASSPLDRGAFF. CDR3 DNA: TGTGCCAGCAGTCCCCTCGACAGGGGAGCTTTCTTT. Complete variable domain (other parts from reference TRBV28 and TRBJ1-1): DVKVTQSSRYLVKRTGEKVFLECVQDMDHENMFWYRQDPGLGLRLIYFSYDVKMKEKGDIPEGYSVSREKKERFSLILESASTNQTSMYLCASSPLDRGAFFGQGTRLTVV.

The chain has TRBV28 and TRBJ2-7, with TRBD2 as a possible D gene (6 bases). CDR1 and CDR2 (germline): MDHEN, SYDVKM. The CDR3 runs to 13 residues. V was trimmed by 10 bases and J by 7 bases, leaving 20 bases between them. CDR3 coding DNA: TGTGCCACCTCCCAGCGGGTCCTTGGAGAGCAGTACTTC. It is translated as CATSQRVLGEQYF.

The chain uses TRBV7-9 and TRBJ1-5, with D perhaps matching TRBD1 (6 bases). CDR3 length equals 15 residues. Between the trimmed V and J ends, which lost 5 bases and 4 bases, there was a span of 15 bases. CDR1 SEHNR and CDR2 FQNEAQ come from the germline V gene (reference sequence). This CDR3 reads CASSPTGSANQPQHF. CDR3 coding DNA: TGTGCCAGCAGCCCGACAGGTTCGGCTAATCAGCCCCAGCATTTT.

The CDR3 here is CASRQAPGEQYF. The CDR3 DNA follows: TGTGCCAGCAGGCAGGCTCCGGGAGAGCAGTACTTC. V gene TRBV2 combines with J gene TRBJ2-5, with TRBD2 as a possible D gene (6 bases). This CDR3 region has 12 residues. Trimming cost V 6 bases and J 11 bases, with 16 bases left between them. The germline V gene has CDR1 SNHLY and CDR2 FYNNEI.

The genes are TRBV7-9 and TRBJ2-3, with 10 bases fitting TRBD1. V dropped 8 bases and J dropped 6; count of bases not matched to a gene: 8. The germline V gene encodes CDR1 SEHNR and CDR2 FQNEAQ (reference sequence). CDR3 length: 14 residues. In nucleotides, the CDR3 is TGTGCCAGCTTCGGGAGGGGACAGGGGGATACGCAGTATTTT. Encoded protein: CASFGRGQGDTQYF.

V usage is TRBV29-1 and J usage is TRBJ2-7; D unresolved. The germline CDR1 and CDR2 sequences are SQVTM and ANQGSEA. This CDR3 has 12 amino acids. V lost 0 bases and J lost 3, with 6 bases in between. The CDR3 nucleotides are TGCAGCGTTGAAGAGCGGAACTACGAGCAGTACTTC. Translating gives CSVEERNYEQYF.

The rearrangement joins TRBV18 to TRBJ1-2; D might be TRBD1 (5 bases). Per germline, CDR1 KGHSH and CDR2 LQKENI. Trimming removed 0 bases from V and 5 bases from J, with 19 bases in between. The CDR3 sequence is 17 residues long. Written as DNA, the CDR3 is TGTGCCAGCTCACCACCAGGACGTAGACAGACGAAGTATGGCTACACCTTC. Encoded protein: CASSPPGRRQTKYGYTF.

This sequence joins TRBV19 and TRBJ1-1; 8 nucleotides match TRBD1. V was pared by 7 bases and J by 4 bases, with 2 bases of the junction left unmatched. There are 12 residues in the CDR3. The germline V gene encodes CDR1 LNHDA and CDR2 SQIVND (reference sequence). The CDR3 nucleotides read TGTGCCAGTATCGACAGGGGCACTGAAGCTTTCTTT. It specifies CASIDRGTEAFF.

The chain links TRBV9 to TRBJ1-2; TRBD1 matches 7 bases. Germline CDR1 reads SGDLS; CDR2 reads YYNGEE. The V gene end was trimmed by 4 bases and the J gene end by 8 bases; junction bases not matched to a gene: 11. The CDR3 covers 14 residues. This CDR3 reads CASSIHPGGTGYTF. The CDR3 coding sequence is TGTGCCAGCAGCATACACCCAGGGGGAACGGGCTACACCTTC.

The rearrangement links TRBV2 to TRBJ2-6; 10 bases match TRBD1. V was pared by 7 bases and J by 2 bases, with 14 bases of the junction left unmatched. The length of the CDR3 is 19 residues. Germline CDR1 is SNHLY and CDR2 is FYNNEI. The CDR3 region is CASNFRDRGGRPGANVLTF. The CDR3 DNA sequence: TGTGCCAGCAATTTCCGGGACAGGGGTGGAAGGCCTGGGGCCAACGTCCTGACTTTC. Supplemented by reference TRBV2 and TRBJ2-6, the full variable domain reads EPEVTQTPSHQVTQMGQEVILRCVPISNHLYFYWYRQILGQKVEFLVSFYNNEISEKSEIFDDQFSVERPDGSNFTLKIRSTKLEDSAMYFCASNFRDRGGRPGANVLTFGAGSRLTVL.

This chain joins TRBV4-3 and TRBJ2-7, with 8 bases fitting TRBD2. The CDR3 has 16 residues. Trimming removed 0 bases from V and 1 base from J; junction bases left unmatched: 5. CDR1 LGHNA and CDR2 YSLEER come from the germline V gene. The CDR3 coding sequence is TGCGCCAGCAGCCAAGATCAAGCGGGGGCGTCCTACGAGCAGTACTTC. Translation: CASSQDQAGASYEQYF.